These 12 T cell receptor beta chains originate from one sample sequenced in a study of blood T cell repertoires in COVID-19. Repertoires were generated with immunoSEQ multiplex PCR, while TCRdb's copy carries only in-frame clones and drops some. The table records approximately 230,000 clones, around nine tenths of them present only once. The sequenced material came from peripheral blood. Every receptor here comes from a man in his late teens or twenties with active or convalescent COVID-19.

The rearrangement uses TRBV27 and TRBJ2-7; maybe TRBD1 (5 bases). This CDR3 comprises 13 residues. Looked up from germline, CDR1 is MNHEY and CDR2 is SMNVEV (reference sequence). V lost 0 bases, J lost 7 bases, and 10 bases lay in between. The CDR3 loop is CASSLSAGFEQYF. The CDR3 nucleotides read TGTGCCAGCAGTTTATCAGCAGGGTTTGAGCAGTACTTC.

This clone was detected once. The genes are TRBV23-1 and TRBJ2-3; no reliable D call. TRBV23-1 falls under the ORF class, with uncertain function. This CDR3 spans 13 amino acids. The V and J ends lost 6 bases and 2 bases respectively, with 9 bases between them. The CDR3 DNA is TGCGCCAGCAGCGGAGTTGCCACAGATACGCAGTATTTT. Its protein is CASSGVATDTQYF.

This chain links TRBV4-3 with TRBJ2-6; D perhaps matches TRBD2 (6 bases). V was clipped by 3 bases and J by 0 bases, with 6 bases between them. Germline assignment: CDR1 LGHNA and CDR2 YSLEER. The length of the CDR3 is 15 residues. As DNA, the CDR3 is TGCGCCAGCAGCCAGGAGGGCTCTGGGGCCAACGTCCTGACTTTC. It codes for CASSQEGSGANVLTF.

The V call is TRBV7-3, the J call TRBJ1-1; D possibly corresponds to TRBD1 (6 bases). Trimming shortened V by 1 base and J by 1 base, and 10 bases separated the two germline ends. Per the germline V gene, CDR1 is SGHTA and CDR2 is FQGTGA. The CDR3 loop spans 15 amino acids. CDR3 region: CASSLKGGPNTEAFF. Here the CDR3 DNA reads TGTGCCAGCAGCTTAAAAGGGGGACCGAACACTGAAGCTTTCTTT.

The rearrangement uses TRBV4-2 and TRBJ2-3; 9 nucleotides align to TRBD2. Germline V lookup: CDR1 LGHNA, CDR2 YNFKEQ. After removal of 0 bases from V and 0 bases from J, the junction contained 1 base not matched to a gene. The length of the CDR3 is 16 residues. The chain's CDR3 is CASSQELAGSTDTQYF. The CDR3 DNA is TGTGCCAGCAGCCAAGAGCTAGCGGGAAGCACAGATACGCAGTATTTT.

The chain has TRBV15 and TRBJ2-7; the match to TRBD1 covers 7 bases. From germline, CDR1 is LNHNV and CDR2 YYDKDF (reference sequence). V shed 3 bases and J 0 bases; nucleotides not matched to a gene: 5. The CDR3 totals 15 residues. The CDR3 DNA reads TGTGCCACCAGCAGGAGAGGGACAGCCTCCTACGAGCAGTACTTC. This gives the protein CATSRRGTASYEQYF. The variable domain in full, with the rest retrieved from reference TRBV15 and TRBJ2-7, is DAMVIQNPRYQVTQFGKPVTLSCSQTLNHNVMYWYQQKSSQAPKLLFHYYDKDFNNEADTPDNFQSRRPNTSFCFLDIRSPGLGDTAMYLCATSRRGTASYEQYFGPGTRLTVT.

The chain uses TRBV7-9 and TRBJ2-1; 11 nucleotides align to TRBD1. Trimming at V came to 8 bases and at J to 8 bases, leaving 5 bases not matched to a gene. CDR3 length: 13 residues. Looked up from germline, CDR1 is SEHNR and CDR2 is FQNEAQ (reference sequence). The DNA for the CDR3 is TGTGCCAGCGGGGGACAGGGGGTTGATGAGCAGTTCTTC. This encodes CASGGQGVDEQFF.

The rearrangement links TRBV20-1 to TRBJ2-3; TRBD2 matches at 10 bases. V lost 3 bases and J lost 8; bases outside the gene matches: 8. CDR3 length: 14 residues. The V gene's germline CDR1 is DFQATT and CDR2 SNEGSKA (reference sequence). The CDR3 reads CSASLTSGIVTQYF. CDR3 bases: TGCAGTGCTAGTTTAACTAGCGGGATAGTTACGCAGTATTTT.

The chain links TRBV12-1 to TRBJ2-1; the DNA was not compared with TRBD2, the D call given in the table. TRBV12-1 is an annotated pseudogene. This CDR3 is built from 16 residues. CDR3: CASSSNWREGSKEQFF. CDR3 sequence (DNA): TGTGCCAGCAGCTCCAATTGGCGGGAGGGTTCTAAAGAGCAGTTCTTC.

The chain uses TRBV29-1 and TRBJ1-1; 9 bases fit TRBD1. The CDR3 has 16 amino acids. Germline-derived CDR1 and CDR2 are SQVTM and ANQGSEA. J gave up 7 bases and V 5 bases, and 17 bases lay outside the gene matches. The CDR3 coding sequence is TGCAGCGTTTTCCTCCGGGACAGGGAAATGAAGGATGAAGCTTTCTTT. This gives the protein CSVFLRDREMKDEAFF.

This chain connects TRBV25-1 to TRBJ2-3; 8 positions match TRBD2. CDR1 and CDR2 from the germline V gene are MGHDK and SYGVNS. The CDR3 runs to 14 residues. V trimming: 3 bases; J trimming: 5 bases; junction bases outside the gene matches: 4. CDR3 protein: CASSERREEDTQYF. CDR3 nucleotides: TGTGCCAGCAGTGAGAGGCGGGAGGAAGATACGCAGTATTTT.

The chain joins TRBV5-1 to TRBJ1-4; D is perhaps TRBD1 (6 bases). V was shortened by 4 bases and J by 8 bases, with 18 bases between the two germline ends. Germline CDR1 and CDR2: SGHRS and YFSETQ. CDR3 size: 15 residues. The CDR3 protein is CASSREGGPSEKLFF. The CDR3 nucleotides are TGCGCCAGCAGCCGGGAGGGGGGGCCGAGCGAAAAACTGTTTTTT.